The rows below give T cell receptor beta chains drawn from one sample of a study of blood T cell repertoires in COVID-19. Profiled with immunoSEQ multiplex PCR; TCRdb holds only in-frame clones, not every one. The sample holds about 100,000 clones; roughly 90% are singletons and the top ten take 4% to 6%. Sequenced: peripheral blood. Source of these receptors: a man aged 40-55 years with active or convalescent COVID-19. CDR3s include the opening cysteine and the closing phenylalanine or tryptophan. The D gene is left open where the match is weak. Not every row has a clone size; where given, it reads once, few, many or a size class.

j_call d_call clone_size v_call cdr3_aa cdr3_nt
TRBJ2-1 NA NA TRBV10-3 CAIMGDTSYNEQFF TGTGCCATCATGGGGGACACCTCCTACAATGAGCAGTTCTTC
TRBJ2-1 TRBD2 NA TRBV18 CASSPRDSGAYNEQFF TGTGCCAGCTCACCACGCGATAGCGGGGCCTACAATGAGCAGTTCTTC
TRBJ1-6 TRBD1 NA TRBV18 CASSPYSGTGGINSPLHF TGTGCCAGCTCACCTTACTCCGGGACAGGGGGCATTAATTCACCCCTCCACTTT
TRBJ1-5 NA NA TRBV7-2 CASSPGGDQPQHF TGTGCCAGCAGCCCAGGTGGCGATCAGCCCCAGCATTTT
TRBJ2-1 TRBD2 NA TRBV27 CASSFGLLAGAPRGQFF TGTGCCAGCAGTTTCGGCCTCCTAGCGGGGGCCCCACGGGGGCAGTTCTTC
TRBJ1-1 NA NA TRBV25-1 CASSQTVQKSNTEAFF TGTGCCAGCAGCCAGACAGTGCAAAAATCGAACACTGAAGCTTTCTTT
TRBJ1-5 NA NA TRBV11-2 CASSPGGFNQPQHF TGTGCCAGCAGCCCAGGTGGGTTCAATCAGCCCCAGCATTTT
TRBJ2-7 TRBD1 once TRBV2 CASKTGGYIDYEQYF TGTGCCAGCAAAACAGGGGGCTATATCGACTACGAGCAGTACTTC
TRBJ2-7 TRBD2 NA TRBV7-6 CASGNVGGLAGNEQYF TGTGCCAGCGGAAACGTTGGGGGACTAGCGGGAAACGAGCAGTACTTC
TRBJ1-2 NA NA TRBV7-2 CASSLVGGDYGYTF TGTGCCAGCAGCTTAGTTGGGGGGGACTATGGCTACACCTTC
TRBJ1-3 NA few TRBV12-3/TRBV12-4 CASGQASGNTIYF TGTGCCAGCGGTCAGGCGTCGGGAAACACCATATATTTT
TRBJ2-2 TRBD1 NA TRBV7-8 CASSIQGALGTGELFF TGTGCCAGCAGCATACAGGGGGCGTTAGGGACCGGGGAGCTGTTTTTT
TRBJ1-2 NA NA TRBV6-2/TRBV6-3 CASSPAGHKPNYGYTF TGTGCCAGCAGTCCCGCCGGACACAAACCTAACTATGGCTACACCTTC
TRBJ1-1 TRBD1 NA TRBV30 CAFRDRGFTEAFF TGTGCCTTCCGGGACAGGGGGTTCACTGAAGCTTTCTTT
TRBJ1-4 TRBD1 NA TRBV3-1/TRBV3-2 CASSLSSGTGGEKLFF TGTGCCAGCAGCCTCTCTTCCGGGACAGGGGGCGAAAAACTGTTTTTT
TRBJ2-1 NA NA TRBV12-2 CASRLPRRVPGYEQFF TGTGCAAGTCGCTTACCACGCCGGGTCCCCGGCTATGAGCAGTTCTTC
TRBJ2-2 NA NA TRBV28 CASSFWGTTGELFF TGTGCCAGCAGTTTTTGGGGCACAACCGGGGAGCTGTTTTTT
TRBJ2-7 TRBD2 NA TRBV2 CASSGGRIYEQYF TGTGCCAGCAGTGGCGGGAGGATTTACGAGCAGTACTTC
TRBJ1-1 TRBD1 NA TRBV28 CASSFSTRDSNTEAFF TGTGCCAGCAGTTTTTCTACCCGGGACAGCAACACTGAAGCTTTCTTT
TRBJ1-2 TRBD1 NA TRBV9 CASSGDRGWNYGYTF TGTGCCAGCAGCGGGGACAGGGGATGGAACTATGGCTACACCTTC
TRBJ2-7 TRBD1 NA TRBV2 CASSESTGFTYEQYF TGTGCCAGCAGTGAATCGACAGGGTTCACCTACGAGCAGTACTTC
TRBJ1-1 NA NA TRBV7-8 CASSALAVSSEEAFF TGTGCCAGCAGCGCCCTAGCGGTCTCATCAGAAGAAGCTTTCTTT
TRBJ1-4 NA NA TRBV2 CASSESARSEKLFF TGTGCCAGCAGTGAAAGCGCTCGAAGTGAAAAACTGTTTTTT
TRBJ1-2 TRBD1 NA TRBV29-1 CSVKAQGASGYTF TGCAGCGTTAAGGCCCAGGGGGCGAGTGGCTACACCTTC
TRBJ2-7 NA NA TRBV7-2 CASSLAPGPYEQYF TGTGCCAGCAGCTTAGCCCCAGGGCCCTACGAGCAGTACTTC
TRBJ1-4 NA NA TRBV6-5 CASRQGYANEKLFF TGTGCCAGCAGGCAGGGGTACGCTAATGAAAAACTGTTTTTT
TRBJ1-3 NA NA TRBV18 CASSPGQSGNTIYF TGTGCCAGCTCACCAGGACAGTCTGGAAACACCATATATTTT
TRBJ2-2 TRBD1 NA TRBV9 CASSLRTGVTGELFF TGTGCCAGCAGCCTCCGGACAGGGGTGACCGGGGAGCTGTTTTTT
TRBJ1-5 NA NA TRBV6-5 CASSDSGGSNQPQHF TGTGCCAGCAGCGACTCGGGAGGAAGCAATCAGCCCCAGCATTTT
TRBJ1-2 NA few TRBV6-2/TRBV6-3 CASSYEVHGYTF TGTGCCAGCAGTTACGAGGTACATGGCTACACCTTC
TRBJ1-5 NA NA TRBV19 CASTGIRNQPQHF TGTGCCAGTACCGGGATACGCAATCAGCCCCAGCATTTT
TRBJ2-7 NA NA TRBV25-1 CASSHTVGYEQYF TGTGCCAGCAGTCACACCGTTGGCTACGAGCAGTACTTC
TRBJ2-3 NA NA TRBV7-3 CASSRLLQGFSTDTQYF TGTGCCAGCAGCCGATTACTACAGGGTTTCAGCACAGATACGCAGTATTTT
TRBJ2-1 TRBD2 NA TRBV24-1 CATSDPGGLAANEQFF TGTGCCACCAGTGATCCAGGGGGACTAGCGGCTAATGAGCAGTTCTTC
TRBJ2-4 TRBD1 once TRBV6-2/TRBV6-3 CASSPRDRLAKNIQYF TGTGCCAGCAGTCCCCGGGACAGACTAGCCAAAAACATTCAGTACTTC
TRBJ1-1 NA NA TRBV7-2 CASSVGAANTEAFF TGTGCCAGCAGCGTTGGGGCAGCGAACACTGAAGCTTTCTTT
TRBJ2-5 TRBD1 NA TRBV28 CASSLTGAQETQYF TGTGCCAGCAGTCTGACAGGGGCCCAAGAGACCCAGTACTTC
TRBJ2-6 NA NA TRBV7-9 CASSSLATGTGANVLTF TGTGCCAGCAGCTCCTTGGCCACAGGGACCGGGGCCAACGTCCTGACTTTC
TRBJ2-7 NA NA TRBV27 CASSLSGGGYSLNEQYF TGTGCCAGCAGTTTATCAGGCGGAGGGTATAGTTTAAACGAGCAGTACTTC
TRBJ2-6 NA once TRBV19 CASSSQDTGANVLTF TGTGCCAGTAGTTCCCAGGACACTGGGGCCAACGTCCTGACTTTC
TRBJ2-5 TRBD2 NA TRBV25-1 CASSEPSGRETQYF TGTGCCAGCAGTGAACCTAGCGGGAGGGAGACCCAGTACTTC
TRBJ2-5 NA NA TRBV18 CASSLQTGRETQYF TGTGCCAGCTCACTACAGACAGGGAGGGAGACCCAGTACTTC
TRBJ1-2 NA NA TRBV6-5 CASSYSGGSYGYTF TGTGCCAGCAGTTACTCGGGAGGCTCCTATGGCTACACCTTC
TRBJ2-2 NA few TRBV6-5 CASGTSRQVAGELFF TGTGCCAGCGGGACAAGCCGACAGGTGGCCGGGGAGCTGTTTTTT
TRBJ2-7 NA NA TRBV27 CASSHERSSSYEQYF TGTGCCAGCAGTCATGAGCGGTCTTCCTCCTACGAGCAGTACTTC
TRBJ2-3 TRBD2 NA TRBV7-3 CASSSRGSGMNLRDTQYF TGTGCCAGCAGCTCCCGTGGTAGCGGGATGAACCTCAGAGATACGCAGTATTTT
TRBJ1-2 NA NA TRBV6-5 CASGQAIYGYTF TGTGCCAGCGGTCAGGCTATCTATGGCTACACCTTC
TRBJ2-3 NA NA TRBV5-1 CASSLMGLSTDTQYF TGCGCCAGCAGCTTGATGGGACTTAGCACAGATACGCAGTATTTT
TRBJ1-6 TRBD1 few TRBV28 CASSLPRGPLHF TGTGCCAGCAGTTTACCCAGGGGGCCCCTCCACTTT
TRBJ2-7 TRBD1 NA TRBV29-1 CSVRGTGKHGAYEQYF TGCAGCGTGAGGGGGACAGGGAAACATGGGGCCTACGAGCAGTACTTC
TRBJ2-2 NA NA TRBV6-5 CASRPLTGITGELFF TGTGCCAGCAGGCCACTCACAGGGATAACCGGGGAGCTGTTTTTT